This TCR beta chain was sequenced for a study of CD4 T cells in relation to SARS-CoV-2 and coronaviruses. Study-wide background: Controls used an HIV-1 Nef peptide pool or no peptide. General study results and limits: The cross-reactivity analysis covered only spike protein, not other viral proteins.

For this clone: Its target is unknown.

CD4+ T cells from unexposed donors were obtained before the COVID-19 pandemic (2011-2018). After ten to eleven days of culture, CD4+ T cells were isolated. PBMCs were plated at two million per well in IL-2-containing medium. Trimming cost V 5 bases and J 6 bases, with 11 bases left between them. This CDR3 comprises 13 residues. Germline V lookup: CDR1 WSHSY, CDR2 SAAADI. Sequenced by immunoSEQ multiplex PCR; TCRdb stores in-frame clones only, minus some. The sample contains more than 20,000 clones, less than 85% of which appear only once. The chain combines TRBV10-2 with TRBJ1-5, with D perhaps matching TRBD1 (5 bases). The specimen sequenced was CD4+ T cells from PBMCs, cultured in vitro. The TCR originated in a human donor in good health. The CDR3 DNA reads TGCGCCAGCAGTTTGGGGCAGGGTCAGCCCCAGCATTTT. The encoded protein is CASSLGQGQPQHF.